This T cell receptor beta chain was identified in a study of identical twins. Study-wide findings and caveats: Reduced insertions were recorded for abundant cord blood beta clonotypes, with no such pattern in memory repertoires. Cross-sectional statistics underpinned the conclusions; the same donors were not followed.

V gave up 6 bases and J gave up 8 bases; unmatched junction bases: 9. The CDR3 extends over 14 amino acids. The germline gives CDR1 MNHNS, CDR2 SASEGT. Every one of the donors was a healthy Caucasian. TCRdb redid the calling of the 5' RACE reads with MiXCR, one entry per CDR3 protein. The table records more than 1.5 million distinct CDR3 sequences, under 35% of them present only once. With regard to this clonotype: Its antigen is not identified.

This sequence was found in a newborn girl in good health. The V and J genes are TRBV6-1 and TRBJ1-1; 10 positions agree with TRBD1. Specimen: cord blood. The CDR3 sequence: CASRAKGTGDEAFF. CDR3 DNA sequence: TGTGCCAGCAGAGCCAAAGGGACAGGGGACGAAGCTTTCTTT.